This passage covers 32 T cell receptor beta chains from one sample sequenced in a study of shared clonotypes between healthy human individuals. Clones were sequenced by immunoSEQ multiplex PCR, and TCRdb holds only the in-frame ones, with some missing. The profile shows about 1.5 million clones, around 95% of them singletons. Sequenced input: naive CD4+ T cells sorted from blood. Subset reported: CD45RA+ positively selected. The receptors stem from a man aged 25-40 years in good health.

The chain couples TRBV6-1 to TRBJ2-1; 13 bases are shared with TRBD2. With 4 bases clipped from V and 6 bases from J, the junction kept 9 bases outside the gene matches. This CDR3 is built from 17 residues. Germline V gene lookup returns CDR1 MNHNS and CDR2 SASEGT. As DNA, the CDR3 is TGTGCCAGCAGTGTTCGGACTAGCGGGAGCGGGGGCAATGAGCAGTTCTTC. Its protein product is CASSVRTSGSGGNEQFF.

V usage is TRBV29-1 and J usage is TRBJ2-2, with D perhaps matching TRBD1 or TRBD2 (7 bases each). The V end was cut by 5 bases, the J end by 2 bases, with 15 bases between. The germline V gene encodes CDR1 SQVTM and CDR2 ANQGSEA. This CDR3 comprises 15 residues. The CDR3: CSVQGGTRNTGELFF. The CDR3 DNA is TGCAGCGTTCAGGGGGGGACGAGAAACACCGGGGAGCTGTTTTTT.

This sequence joins TRBV18 and TRBJ2-2; 7 bases fit TRBD2. Trimming took 0 bases from V and 6 from J; bases not matched to a gene: 7. In germline, CDR1 is KGHSH, CDR2 LQKENI. This CDR3 contains 16 residues. CDR3 protein: CASSPPLAGLSGELFF. The CDR3 nucleotides are TGTGCCAGCTCACCACCGTTAGCGGGTTTGTCCGGGGAGCTGTTTTTT. The full variable domain, in which reference TRBV18 and TRBJ2-2 provide the parts outside the CDR3, is NAGVMQNPRHLVRRRGQEARLRCSPMKGHSHVYWYRQLPEEGLKFMVYLQKENIIDESGMPKERFSAEFPKEGPSILRIQQVVRGDSAAYFCASSPPLAGLSGELFFGEGSRLTVL.

In nucleotides, the CDR3 is TGTGCCAGCAGCTTAGAAAGACAGGGAATCGCTGGGGCCAACGTCCTGACTTTC. Amino acids: CASSLERQGIAGANVLTF. The chain has TRBV11-2 and TRBJ2-6; 7 bases are a match to TRBD1. The CDR3 is 18 residues long. The V gene's germline CDR1 is SGHAT and CDR2 FQNNGV. The V segment lost 0 bases and the J segment 2 bases; nucleotides outside the gene matches: 7.

The chain links TRBV19 to TRBJ2-1; perhaps TRBD2 as D (6 bases). The V gene lost 6 bases and the J gene lost 3 bases, with 6 bases spanning the gap. Germline V CDR1 and CDR2: LNHDA, SQIVND (reference sequence). CDR3 length: 12 residues. The CDR3 region has the DNA TGTGCCAGTAGCGGGGGCTACAATGAGCAGTTCTTC. This codes for CASSGGYNEQFF.

With respect to this clone: Other DNA sequences from this sample encode an identical CDR3 as well. The V call is TRBV5-4, the J call TRBJ2-7; TRBD1 matches at 10 bases. The CDR3 loop spans 15 amino acids. Germline CDR1 is SGHNT and CDR2 is YYREEE (reference sequence). Trimming cost V 0 bases and J 3 bases; bases outside gene matches: 3. The CDR3 nucleotides are TGTGCCAGCAGCTTGGCCGGGACAGGGGACTACGAGCAGTACTTC. The encoded protein is CASSLAGTGDYEQYF. The full variable domain, with the rest looked up from reference TRBV5-4 and TRBJ2-7, is ETGVTQSPTHLIKTRGQQVTLRCSSQSGHNTVSWYQQALGQGPQFIFQYYREEENGRGNFPPRFSGLQFPNYSSELNVNALELDDSALYLCASSLAGTGDYEQYFGPGTRLTVT.

V and J are TRBV25-1 and TRBJ1-4; no definite D call. The CDR3 spans 17 residues. The V and J ends lost 1 base and 2 bases respectively, with 14 bases between them. Per the germline V gene, CDR1 is MGHDK and CDR2 is SYGVNS. CDR3 DNA: TGTGCCAGCAGTGAATTCAGTGGAGGGATGACTAATGAAAAACTGTTTTTT. Its translation: CASSEFSGGMTNEKLFF.

V and J are TRBV6-5 and TRBJ2-2; D not certain. Germline loops: CDR1 MNHEY, CDR2 SVGAGI. V lost 1 base to trimming and J lost 4 bases, with 10 bases between them. The CDR3 runs to 15 residues. The CDR3 protein is CASSYFASGTGELFF. The CDR3 DNA follows: TGTGCCAGCAGTTACTTCGCGAGTGGCACCGGGGAGCTGTTTTTT.

V and J are TRBV5-6 and TRBJ2-5; TRBD1 matches 8 bases. The CDR3 has 14 residues. V lost 7 bases and J lost 5; bases outside the gene matches: 10. The germline V gene has CDR1 SGHDT and CDR2 YYEEEE. The CDR3 DNA reads TGTGCCAGCCGGAGACAGGGGCCGGGGGAGACCCAGTACTTC. It is translated as CASRRQGPGETQYF. The full variable domain, with the rest looked up from reference TRBV5-6 and TRBJ2-5, is DAGVTQSPTHLIKTRGQQVTLRCSPKSGHDTVSWYQQALGQGPQFIFQYYEEEERQRGNFPDRFSGHQFPNYSSELNVNALLLGDSALYLCASRRQGPGETQYFGPGTRLLVL.

Comments on this clone: At the DNA level, this CDR3 is encoded by other sequences in the same sample as well. This rearrangement joins TRBV7-2 to TRBJ2-7; unclear D gene. V lost 2 bases, J lost 2 bases, and 7 bases lay in between. The length of the CDR3 is 13 residues. Germline V lookup: CDR1 SGHTA, CDR2 FQGNSA. The CDR3 DNA sequence: TGTGCCAGCAGCTTAACCCGGACCTACGAGCAGTACTTC. The encoded protein is CASSLTRTYEQYF.

In DNA, the CDR3 is TGTGCCAGCAGTGAACGGTTAGACAAGCTGTTTTTT. This codes for CASSERLDKLFF. The J gene is TRBJ1-4, the V gene TRBV2; D unresolved. In germline, CDR1 is SNHLY, CDR2 FYNNEI. The ends were cut back, 2 bases at V and 14 bases at J, with 12 bases in the middle. This CDR3 contains 12 residues.

As to this clone: The sample holds other DNA sequences that translate to the same CDR3. This sequence joins TRBV7-9 and TRBJ2-3, with D unresolved. From germline, CDR1 is SEHNR and CDR2 FQNEAQ (reference sequence). The CDR3 contains 13 residues. The germline V and J ends were trimmed by 4 bases and 0 bases, with 5 bases remaining between them. The CDR3 protein is CASSYSSTDTQYF. In DNA form, the CDR3 reads TGTGCCAGCAGCTACTCTAGCACAGATACGCAGTATTTT.

This clone was detected once. J is TRBJ2-5 and V is TRBV10-3; TRBD1 aligns across 9 bases. The V segment lost 3 bases and the J segment 6 bases; nucleotides outside the gene matches: 5. The CDR3 is 14 amino acids. Germline lookup yields CDR1 ENHRY and CDR2 SYGVKD. The CDR3 loop is CAISDSDRGQTQYF. The DNA for the CDR3 is TGTGCCATCAGTGACTCGGACAGGGGACAGACCCAGTACTTC.

J is TRBJ1-5 and V is TRBV28, with D unresolved. Germline V gives CDR1 MDHEN, CDR2 SYDVKM. The CDR3 length is 11 residues. V was cut by 7 bases and J by 4 bases, with 5 bases left in between. CDR3 bases: TGTGCCAGCACCTTAAATCAGCCCCAGCATTTT. Residues: CASTLNQPQHF.

This clone occurred once. The gene calls are TRBV19 and TRBJ1-4; maybe TRBD1 (5 bases). CDR1 and CDR2 (germline): LNHDA, SQIVND (reference sequence). This CDR3 region has 15 residues. The V end lost 5 bases, the J end lost 8 bases, and 18 bases lay between the germline ends. The CDR3 here is CASSADSRIFEKLFF. In DNA, the CDR3 is TGTGCCAGTAGTGCCGACAGCCGTATCTTCGAAAAACTGTTTTTT. Combining the CDR3 with reference TRBV19 and TRBJ1-4 gives the whole variable domain DGGITQSPKYLFRKEGQNVTLSCEQNLNHDAMYWYRQDPGQGLRLIYYSQIVNDFQKGDIAEGYSVSREKKESFPLTVTSAQKNPTAFYLCASSADSRIFEKLFFGSGTQLSVL.

The V and J genes are TRBV6-1 and TRBJ1-5, with 9 bases aligning to TRBD1. V was pared by 4 bases and J by 3 bases, with 13 bases of the junction left unmatched. Germline V gives CDR1 MNHNS, CDR2 SASEGT. This CDR3 has 18 residues. The chain's CDR3 is CASSGRTGAKLDNQPQHF. In DNA, the CDR3 is TGTGCCAGCAGTGGGCGGACAGGGGCGAAATTAGACAATCAGCCCCAGCATTTT.

The chain joins TRBV9 to TRBJ2-7; D may match TRBD1 or TRBD2 (5 bases each). This CDR3 spans 14 amino acids. V was trimmed by 0 bases and J by 4 bases, leaving 11 bases between them. The germline V gene has CDR1 SGDLS and CDR2 YYNGEE. The CDR3 loop reads CASSVDTGPYEQYF. For the CDR3, the DNA is TGTGCCAGCAGCGTAGACACGGGACCGTACGAGCAGTACTTC.

The chain couples TRBV30 to TRBJ1-1; weak D call: TRBD1 (5 bases). With 2 bases removed from V and 4 bases from J, the gap between germline ends came to 17 bases. Germline V CDR1 and CDR2: GTSNPN, SVGIG (reference sequence). The CDR3 extends over 15 amino acids. CDR3 residues: CAWSRLGGTGTEAFF. Here the CDR3 DNA reads TGTGCCTGGAGTAGGCTGGGGGGGACGGGCACTGAAGCTTTCTTT.

This sequence joins TRBV9 and TRBJ2-2; D gene uncertain. In germline, CDR1 is SGDLS, CDR2 YYNGEE. The CDR3 spans 14 residues. The V end was cut by 6 bases, the J end by 2 bases, with 11 bases between. The CDR3 spells CASTVAANTGELFF. DNA of the CDR3: TGTGCCAGCACGGTCGCTGCCAACACCGGGGAGCTGTTTTTT. The full variable domain, completed using reference TRBV9 and TRBJ2-2, is DSGVTQTPKHLITATGQRVTLRCSPRSGDLSVYWYQQSLDQGLQFLIQYYNGEERAKGNILERFSAQQFPDLHSELNLSSLELGDSALYFCASTVAANTGELFFGEGSRLTVL.

This chain connects TRBV7-8 to TRBJ1-1; 10 bases map to TRBD1. With 5 bases clipped from V and 6 bases from J, the junction kept 6 bases outside the gene matches. CDR3 size: 14 residues. From germline, CDR1 is SGHVS and CDR2 FQNEAQ. CDR3 sequence (DNA): TGTGCCAGCAGCCCAAGACAGGGGGCCTCTGAAGCTTTCTTT. Residues: CASSPRQGASEAFF.

The chain recombines TRBV19 with TRBJ2-2; D gene uncertain. CDR1 is LNHDA, CDR2 SQIVND, per germline (reference sequence). The V gene lost 5 bases and the J gene lost 4 bases, with 14 bases spanning the gap. The CDR3 totals 15 residues. CDR3 amino acids: CASSSRTGFTGELFF. In DNA, the CDR3 is TGTGCCAGTAGTTCTCGGACCGGTTTCACCGGGGAGCTGTTTTTT.

This clone was counted a single time. The genes are TRBV14 and TRBJ2-3, with D unresolved. CDR3 size: 12 residues. The V gene's germline CDR1 is SGHDN and CDR2 FVKESK. V gave up 1 base and J gave up 9 bases, with 8 bases separating them. This chain's CDR3 is CASSQGLATQYF. The CDR3 DNA sequence: TGTGCCAGCAGCCAAGGGTTAGCAACGCAGTATTTT.

The J gene is TRBJ2-7, the V gene TRBV28; D may be TRBD1 (5 bases). V lost 4 bases and J 6 bases, leaving 19 bases between the germline ends. Germline loops: CDR1 MDHEN, CDR2 SYDVKM. The CDR3 consists of 15 residues. The CDR3 DNA is TGTGCCAGCAGTTGGGGCCGGCAAAGGGGCGGCGAGCAGTACTTC. Translation gives CASSWGRQRGGEQYF.

The chain couples TRBV19 to TRBJ2-2; no reliable D call. Between the trimmed V and J ends, which lost 1 base and 6 bases, there was a span of 9 bases. The CDR3 is 14 residues long. Germline CDR1 and CDR2: LNHDA and SQIVND (reference sequence). CDR3 in amino acids: CASSIGPSPGELFF. The CDR3 DNA reads as TGTGCCAGTAGTATAGGGCCTTCCCCCGGGGAGCTGTTTTTT. The entire variable domain, with the rest obtained from reference TRBV19 and TRBJ2-2, is as follows: DGGITQSPKYLFRKEGQNVTLSCEQNLNHDAMYWYRQDPGQGLRLIYYSQIVNDFQKGDIAEGYSVSREKKESFPLTVTSAQKNPTAFYLCASSIGPSPGELFFGEGSRLTVL.

The J gene is TRBJ2-2, the V gene TRBV7-6, with 9 bases that match TRBD1. This CDR3 has 14 residues. Trimming cost V 5 bases and J 7 bases; bases outside gene matches: 5. Germline CDR1 SGHVS, CDR2 FNYEAQ. The CDR3 DNA reads TGTGCCAGCAGCGCACCGGGACAGGGCGGGGAGCTGTTTTTT. Its translation is CASSAPGQGGELFF.

The table lists this clone with a count of one. The rearrangement joins TRBV19 to TRBJ2-1, with TRBD2 matching over 10 bases. The CDR3 runs 17 residues. V was pared by 3 bases and J by 3 bases, with 8 bases of the junction left unmatched. Per germline, CDR1 LNHDA and CDR2 SQIVND (reference sequence). CDR3 residues: CASSIPILAGIYNEQFF. CDR3 sequence (DNA): TGTGCCAGTAGTATCCCTATACTAGCGGGAATCTACAATGAGCAGTTCTTC.

Notes on this clone: At the DNA level, this CDR3 is encoded by other sequences in the same sample as well. This chain links TRBV7-2 with TRBJ1-2; TRBD1 matches at 7 bases. The junction had 7 bases not matched to a gene; V was cut back by 4 bases and J by 8 bases. Germline V gene data show CDR1 as SGHTA and CDR2 as FQGNSA. The CDR3 is 13 amino acids. CDR3 region: CASSSRQGGGYTF. CDR3 DNA: TGTGCCAGCAGCTCCCGACAGGGAGGGGGCTACACCTTC.

The gene calls are TRBV9 and TRBJ2-5; 10 bases match TRBD1. Germline V gives CDR1 SGDLS, CDR2 YYNGEE. The ends lost 4 bases at V and 1 base at J; junction bases unmatched: 7. There are 16 residues in the CDR3. Here the CDR3 DNA reads TGTGCCAGCAGCCCCCGACAGGGGGCCCTCCAAGAGACCCAGTACTTC. This translates into CASSPRQGALQETQYF.

The rearrangement joins TRBV10-3 to TRBJ1-2; 8 positions match TRBD1. Germline V gene data show CDR1 as ENHRY and CDR2 as SYGVKD. The CDR3 is 14 amino acids. V lost 6 bases and J lost 3; bases outside the gene matches: 6. The CDR3: CAISPTGVHYGYTF. DNA for the CDR3: TGTGCCATCAGCCCGACAGGGGTCCACTATGGCTACACCTTC.

This chain connects TRBV14 to TRBJ2-4; no clear D gene. Per germline, CDR1 SGHDN and CDR2 FVKESK. V was clipped by 9 bases and J by 2 bases, with 11 bases between them. CDR3 length: 13 residues. The CDR3 reads CARTNVSKNIQYF. The CDR3 bases are TGTGCCAGGACGAATGTATCCAAAAACATTCAGTACTTC. The full variable domain, completed using reference TRBV14 and TRBJ2-4, is EAGVTQFPSHSVIEKGQTVTLRCDPISGHDNLYWYRRVMGKEIKFLLHFVKESKQDESGMPNNRFLAERTGGTYSTLKVQPAELEDSGVYFCARTNVSKNIQYFGAGTRLSVL.

The V gene is TRBV7-9, the J gene TRBJ2-2, with TRBD2 matching over 7 bases. Germline V gene lookup returns CDR1 SEHNR and CDR2 FQNEAQ (reference sequence). The CDR3 totals 15 residues. Germline trimming cut 2 bases from V and 3 bases from J; bases unmatched to any gene: 3. CDR3: CASSLLAGYTGELFF. CDR3 sequence (DNA): TGTGCCAGCAGCTTATTAGCGGGTTACACCGGGGAGCTGTTTTTT.

The chain carries TRBV18 and TRBJ2-1; no reliable D call. Germline-derived CDR1 and CDR2 are KGHSH and LQKENI. Trimming took off 3 bases at V and 6 bases at J, with 18 bases between the two ends. The CDR3 sequence is 16 residues long. The CDR3 sequence is CASSPLSRTKVNEQFF. CDR3 DNA sequence: TGTGCCAGCTCACCCCTTTCGAGAACGAAAGTCAATGAGCAGTTCTTC.